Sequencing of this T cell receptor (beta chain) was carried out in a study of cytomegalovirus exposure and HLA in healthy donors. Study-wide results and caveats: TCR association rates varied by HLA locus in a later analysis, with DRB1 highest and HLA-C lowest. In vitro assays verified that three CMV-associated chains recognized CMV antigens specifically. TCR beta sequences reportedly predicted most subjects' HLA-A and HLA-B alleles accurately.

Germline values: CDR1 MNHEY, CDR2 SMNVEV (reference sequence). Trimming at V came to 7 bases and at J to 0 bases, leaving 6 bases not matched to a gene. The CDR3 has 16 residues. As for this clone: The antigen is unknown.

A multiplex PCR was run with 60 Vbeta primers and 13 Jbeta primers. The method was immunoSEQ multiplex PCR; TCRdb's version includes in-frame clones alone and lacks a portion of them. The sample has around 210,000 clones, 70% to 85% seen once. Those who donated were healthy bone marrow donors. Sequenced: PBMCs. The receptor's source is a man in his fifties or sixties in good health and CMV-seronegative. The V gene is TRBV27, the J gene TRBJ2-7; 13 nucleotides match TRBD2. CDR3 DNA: TGTGCCAGCACCGGGACTAGCGGGATCAGCTCCTACGAGCAGTACTTC. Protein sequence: CASTGTSGISSYEQYF.